This T cell receptor beta chain emerged from a study of spatial heterogeneity in lung cancer. The wider study: Available follow-up PBMC samples were sequenced, at a median of roughly two years post-resection.

Remarks on this clonotype: Its antigen is unidentified.

Every TCR cDNA molecule bore a unique molecular identifier. TCRdb called the 5' RACE reads again in MiXCR, with one record for every CDR3 protein. The data hold under 150,000 distinct CDR3 sequences, with 11% observed a single time. Germline CDR1 reads SNHLY; CDR2 reads FYNNEI. This CDR3 comprises 14 residues. Trimming left V 7 bases short and J 2 bases short, with 14 bases between. Points from the study as a whole: There were more appearances of ubiquitous expanded tumor TCRs in blood at resection than at follow-up.

Time point described: blood at routine non-recurrence follow-up after resection. Tumor, nontumor lung or frozen PBMC supplied whole RNA, sequenced without sorting. The starting material was PBMCs, obtained at follow-up. This receptor was identified in a female donor with early-stage non-small cell lung cancer. This chain uses TRBV2 with TRBJ2-5; either TRBD1 or TRBD2 may fit D (6 bases each). The CDR3 reads CASTTGTEQETQYF. CDR3 nucleotide sequence: TGTGCCAGCACCACAGGGACTGAACAAGAGACCCAGTACTTC.